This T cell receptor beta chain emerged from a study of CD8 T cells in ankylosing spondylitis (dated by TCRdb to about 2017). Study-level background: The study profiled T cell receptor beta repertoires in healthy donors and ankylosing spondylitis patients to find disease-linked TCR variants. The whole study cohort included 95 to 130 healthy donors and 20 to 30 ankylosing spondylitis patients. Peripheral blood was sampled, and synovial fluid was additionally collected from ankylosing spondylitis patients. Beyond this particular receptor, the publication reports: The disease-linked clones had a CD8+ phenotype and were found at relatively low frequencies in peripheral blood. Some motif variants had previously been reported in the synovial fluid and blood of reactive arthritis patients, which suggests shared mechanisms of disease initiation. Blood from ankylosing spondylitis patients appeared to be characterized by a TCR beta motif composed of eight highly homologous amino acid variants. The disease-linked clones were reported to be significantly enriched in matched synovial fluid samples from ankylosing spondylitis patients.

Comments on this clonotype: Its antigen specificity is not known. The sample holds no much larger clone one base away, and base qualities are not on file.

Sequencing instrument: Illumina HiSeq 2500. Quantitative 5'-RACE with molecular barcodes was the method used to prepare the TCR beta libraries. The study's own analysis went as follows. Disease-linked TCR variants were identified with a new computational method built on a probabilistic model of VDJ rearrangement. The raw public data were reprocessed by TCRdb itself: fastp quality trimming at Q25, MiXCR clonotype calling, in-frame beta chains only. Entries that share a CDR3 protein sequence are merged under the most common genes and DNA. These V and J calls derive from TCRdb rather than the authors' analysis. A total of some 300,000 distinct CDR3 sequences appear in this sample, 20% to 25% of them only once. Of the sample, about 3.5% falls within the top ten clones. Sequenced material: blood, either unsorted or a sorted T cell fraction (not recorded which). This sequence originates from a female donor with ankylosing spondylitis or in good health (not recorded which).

The sequence in DNA is TGCGCCAGCAGCTTGGAGAAGGGCTATGGCTACACCTTC. It is translated as CASSLEKGYGYTF. The V and J segments used are TRBV5-1 and TRBJ1-2; too little of a D gene remains to name it. There are 13 amino acids in the CDR3, from cysteine to phenylalanine inclusive. Kept here is only the CDR3 DNA, which spans 39 bases and is read in frame from base 1. CDR1 and CDR2 are drawn from the germline V gene: SGHRS, YFSETQ. V lost 0 bases and J lost 4 bases; the stretch between them is 7 bases long.